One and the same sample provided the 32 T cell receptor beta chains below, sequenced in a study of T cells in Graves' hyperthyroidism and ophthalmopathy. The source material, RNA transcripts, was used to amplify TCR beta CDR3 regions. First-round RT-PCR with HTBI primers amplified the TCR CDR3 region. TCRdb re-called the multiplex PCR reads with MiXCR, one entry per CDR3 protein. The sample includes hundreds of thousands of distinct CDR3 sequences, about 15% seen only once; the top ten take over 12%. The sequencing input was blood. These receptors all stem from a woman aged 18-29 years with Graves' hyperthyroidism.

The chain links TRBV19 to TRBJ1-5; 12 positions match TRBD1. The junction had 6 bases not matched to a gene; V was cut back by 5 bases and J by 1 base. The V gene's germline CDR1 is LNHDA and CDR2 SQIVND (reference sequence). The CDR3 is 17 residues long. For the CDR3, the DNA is TGTGCCAGTAGTCCCCGGGACAGGGGGCTAAGCAATCAGCCCCAGCATTTT. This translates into CASSPRDRGLSNQPQHF.

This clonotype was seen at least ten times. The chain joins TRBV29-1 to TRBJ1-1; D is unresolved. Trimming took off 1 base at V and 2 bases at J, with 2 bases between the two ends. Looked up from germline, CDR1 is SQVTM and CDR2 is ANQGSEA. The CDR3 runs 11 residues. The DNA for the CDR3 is TGCAGCGTTGAAGGAAACACTGAAGCTTTCTTT. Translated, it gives CSVEGNTEAFF.

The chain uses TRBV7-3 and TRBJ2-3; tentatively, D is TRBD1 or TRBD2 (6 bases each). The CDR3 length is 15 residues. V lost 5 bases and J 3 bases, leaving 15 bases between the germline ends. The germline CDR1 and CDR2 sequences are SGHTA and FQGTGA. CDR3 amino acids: CASSQRGGITDTQYF. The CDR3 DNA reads TGTGCCAGCAGCCAAAGAGGGGGGATAACAGATACGCAGTATTTT.

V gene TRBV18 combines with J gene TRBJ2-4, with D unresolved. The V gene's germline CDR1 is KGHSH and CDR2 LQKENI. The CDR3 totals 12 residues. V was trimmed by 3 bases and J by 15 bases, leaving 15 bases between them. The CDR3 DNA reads TGTGCCAGCTCACCCGACGGTCCCGACGGGTACTTC. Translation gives CASSPDGPDGYF.

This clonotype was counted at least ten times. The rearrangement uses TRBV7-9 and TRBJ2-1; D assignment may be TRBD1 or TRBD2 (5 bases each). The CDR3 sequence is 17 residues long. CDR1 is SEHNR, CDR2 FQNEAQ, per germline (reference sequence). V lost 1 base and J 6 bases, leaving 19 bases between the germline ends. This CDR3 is CASSLGGGYGPINEQFF. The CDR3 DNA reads TGTGCCAGCAGCTTAGGGGGCGGGTATGGCCCGATCAATGAGCAGTTCTTC.

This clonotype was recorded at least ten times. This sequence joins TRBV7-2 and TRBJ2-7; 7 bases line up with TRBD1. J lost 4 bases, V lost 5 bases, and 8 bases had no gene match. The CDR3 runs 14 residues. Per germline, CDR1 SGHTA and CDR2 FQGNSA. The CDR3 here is CASSLGQLRYEQYF. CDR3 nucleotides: TGTGCCAGCAGCCTGGGACAGCTCAGGTACGAGCAGTACTTC.

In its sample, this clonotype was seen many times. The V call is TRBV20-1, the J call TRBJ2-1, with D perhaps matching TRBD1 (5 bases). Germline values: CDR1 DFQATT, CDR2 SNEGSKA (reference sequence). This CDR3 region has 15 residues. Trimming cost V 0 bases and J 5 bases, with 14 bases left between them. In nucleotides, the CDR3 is TGCAGTGCTAGAGATAGTCGACAGCCCAACAATGAGCAGTTCTTC. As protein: CSARDSRQPNNEQFF.

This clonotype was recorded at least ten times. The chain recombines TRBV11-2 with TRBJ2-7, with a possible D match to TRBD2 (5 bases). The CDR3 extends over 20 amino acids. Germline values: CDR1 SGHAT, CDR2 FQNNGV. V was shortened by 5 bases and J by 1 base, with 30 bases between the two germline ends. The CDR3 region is CASSPRPYHLTALDSYEQYF. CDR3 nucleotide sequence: TGTGCCAGCAGCCCCCGGCCGTACCATCTCACAGCACTAGATTCCTACGAGCAGTACTTC.

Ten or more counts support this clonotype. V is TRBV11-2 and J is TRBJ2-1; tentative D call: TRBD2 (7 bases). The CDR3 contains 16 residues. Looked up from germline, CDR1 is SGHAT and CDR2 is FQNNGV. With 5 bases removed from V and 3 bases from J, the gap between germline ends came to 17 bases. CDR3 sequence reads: CASSQGRGAIYNEQFF. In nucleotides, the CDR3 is TGTGCCAGCAGCCAGGGTCGGGGGGCTATCTACAATGAGCAGTTCTTC.

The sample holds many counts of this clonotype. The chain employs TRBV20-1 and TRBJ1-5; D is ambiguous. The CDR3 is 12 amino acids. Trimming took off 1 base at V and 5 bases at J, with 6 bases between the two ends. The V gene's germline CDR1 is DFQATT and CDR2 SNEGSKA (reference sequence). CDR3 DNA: TGCAGTGCTAGAGGAGTGGATCAGCCCCAGCATTTT. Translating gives CSARGVDQPQHF.

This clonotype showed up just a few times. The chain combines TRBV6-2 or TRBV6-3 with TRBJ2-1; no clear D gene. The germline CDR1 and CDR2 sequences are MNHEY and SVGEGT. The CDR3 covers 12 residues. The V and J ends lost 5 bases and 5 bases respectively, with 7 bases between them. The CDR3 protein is CASSHSDNEQFF. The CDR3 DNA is TGTGCCAGCAGTCACAGCGACAATGAGCAGTTCTTC.

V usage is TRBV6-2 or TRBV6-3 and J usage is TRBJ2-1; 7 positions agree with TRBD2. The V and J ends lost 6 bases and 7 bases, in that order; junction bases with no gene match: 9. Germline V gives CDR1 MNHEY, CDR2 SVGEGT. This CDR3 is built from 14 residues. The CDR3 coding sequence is TGTGCCAGCAGCCCAACCGGGACTACAAATGAGCAGTTCTTC. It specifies CASSPTGTTNEQFF.

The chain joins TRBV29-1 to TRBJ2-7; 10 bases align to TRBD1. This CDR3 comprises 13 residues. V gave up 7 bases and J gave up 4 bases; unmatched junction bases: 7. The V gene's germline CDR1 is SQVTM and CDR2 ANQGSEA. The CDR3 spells CSGGGQGWYEQYF. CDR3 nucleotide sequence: TGCAGCGGCGGGGGACAGGGGTGGTACGAGCAGTACTTC.

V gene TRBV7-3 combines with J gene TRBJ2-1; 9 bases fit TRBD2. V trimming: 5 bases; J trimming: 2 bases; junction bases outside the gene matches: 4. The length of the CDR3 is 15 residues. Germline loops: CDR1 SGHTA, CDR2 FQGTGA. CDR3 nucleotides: TGTGCCAGCAGCCCAAAGCGGGGGGCCTACAATGAGCAGTTCTTC. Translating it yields CASSPKRGAYNEQFF. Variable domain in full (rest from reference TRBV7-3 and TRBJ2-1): GAGVSQTPSNKVTEKGKYVELRCDPISGHTALYWYRQSLGQGPEFLIYFQGTGAADDSGLPNDRFFAVRPEGSVSTLKIQRTERGDSAVYLCASSPKRGAYNEQFFGPGTRLTVL.

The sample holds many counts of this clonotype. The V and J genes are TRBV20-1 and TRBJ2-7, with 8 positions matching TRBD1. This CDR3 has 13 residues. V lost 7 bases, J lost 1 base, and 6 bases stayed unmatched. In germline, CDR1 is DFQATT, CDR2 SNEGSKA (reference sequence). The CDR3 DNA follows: TGCAGTGTCAGCCGGGACAGGTCCTACGAGCAGTACTTC. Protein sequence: CSVSRDRSYEQYF.

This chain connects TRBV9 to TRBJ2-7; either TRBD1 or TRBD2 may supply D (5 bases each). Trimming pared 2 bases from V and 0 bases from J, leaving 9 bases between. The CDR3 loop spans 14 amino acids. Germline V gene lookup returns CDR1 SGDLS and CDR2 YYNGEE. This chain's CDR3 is CASSVGENSYEQYF. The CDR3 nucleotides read TGTGCCAGCAGCGTGGGGGAGAACTCCTACGAGCAGTACTTC.

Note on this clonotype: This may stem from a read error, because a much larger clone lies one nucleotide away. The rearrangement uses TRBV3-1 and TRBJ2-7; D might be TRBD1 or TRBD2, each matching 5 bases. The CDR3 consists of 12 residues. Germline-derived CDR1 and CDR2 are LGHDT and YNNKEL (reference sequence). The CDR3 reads CASSQLGDEQLF. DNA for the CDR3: TGTGCCAGCAGCCAATTAGGGGACGAGCAGCTCTTC.

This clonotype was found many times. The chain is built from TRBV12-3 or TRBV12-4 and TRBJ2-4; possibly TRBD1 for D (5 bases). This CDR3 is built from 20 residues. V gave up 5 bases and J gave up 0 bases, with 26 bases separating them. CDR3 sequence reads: CASSKLTVSKTSLAKNIQYF. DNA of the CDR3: TGTGCCAGCAGTAAATTGACAGTCTCAAAAACTTCTCTAGCCAAAAACATTCAGTACTTC.

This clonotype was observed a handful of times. CDR3 sequence: CASSKRVQNTGELFF. CDR3 sequence (DNA): TGTGCCAGCAGTAAACGGGTCCAAAACACCGGGGAGCTGTTTTTT. V and J are TRBV6-2 or TRBV6-3 and TRBJ2-2; D gene unclear. Deletions cut 5 bases from V and 2 bases from J, with 12 bases between. The CDR3 contains 15 residues. Germline V CDR1 and CDR2: MNHEY, SVGEGT.

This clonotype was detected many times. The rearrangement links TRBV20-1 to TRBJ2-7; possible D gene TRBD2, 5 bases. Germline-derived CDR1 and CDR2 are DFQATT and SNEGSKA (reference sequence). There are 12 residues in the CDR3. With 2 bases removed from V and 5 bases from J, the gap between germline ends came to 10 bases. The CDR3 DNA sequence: TGCAGTGCTAGAATGAGGGTCCACGAGCAGTACTTC. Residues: CSARMRVHEQYF.

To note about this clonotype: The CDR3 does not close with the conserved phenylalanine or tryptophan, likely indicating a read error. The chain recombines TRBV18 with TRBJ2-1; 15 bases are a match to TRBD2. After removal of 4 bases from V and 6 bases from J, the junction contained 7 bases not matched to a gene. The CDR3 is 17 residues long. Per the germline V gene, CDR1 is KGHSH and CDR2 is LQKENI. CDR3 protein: CASSLPGLAGGLNEQFL. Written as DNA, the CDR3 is TGTGCCAGCTCACTGCCGGGACTAGCGGGAGGTCTCAATGAGCAGTTCCTC.

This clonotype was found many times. The CDR3 DNA is TGTGCCAGCTCGAAACAGGGGGCCGGGGGACTAGCAACTGAAGCTTTCTTT. Translated, it gives CASSKQGAGGLATEAFF. The chain recombines TRBV18 with TRBJ1-1, with 9 bases lining up with TRBD1. Germline-derived CDR1 and CDR2 are KGHSH and LQKENI. CDR3 size: 17 residues. The J segment lost 5 bases and the V segment lost 6 bases, leaving 16 bases of the junction unmatched. The full variable domain, rest sourced from reference TRBV18 and TRBJ1-1, is NAGVMQNPRHLVRRRGQEARLRCSPMKGHSHVYWYRQLPEEGLKFMVYLQKENIIDESGMPKERFSAEFPKEGPSILRIQQVVRGDSAAYFCASSKQGAGGLATEAFFGQGTRLTVV.

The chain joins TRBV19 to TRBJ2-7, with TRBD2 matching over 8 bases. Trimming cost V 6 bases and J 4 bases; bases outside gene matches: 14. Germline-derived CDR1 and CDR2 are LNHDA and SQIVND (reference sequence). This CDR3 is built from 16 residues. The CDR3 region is CASSSSTQLAVYEQYF. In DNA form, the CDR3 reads TGTGCCAGTAGCTCTTCGACTCAACTAGCGGTATACGAGCAGTACTTC.

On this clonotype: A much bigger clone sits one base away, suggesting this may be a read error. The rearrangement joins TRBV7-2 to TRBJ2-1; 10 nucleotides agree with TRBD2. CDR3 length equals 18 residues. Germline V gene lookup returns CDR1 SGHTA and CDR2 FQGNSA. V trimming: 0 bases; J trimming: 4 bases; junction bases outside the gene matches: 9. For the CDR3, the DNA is TGTGCCAGCAGCTTAGCCCTACCACTAGCGGGACTTTACAATGAGCAGTTCTTC. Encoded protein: CASSLALPLAGLYNEQFF.

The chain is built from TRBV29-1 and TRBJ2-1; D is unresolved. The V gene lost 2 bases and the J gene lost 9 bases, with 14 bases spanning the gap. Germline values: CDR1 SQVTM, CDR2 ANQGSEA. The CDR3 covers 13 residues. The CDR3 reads CSVEKRLKSEQFF. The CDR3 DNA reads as TGCAGCGTTGAAAAACGGTTGAAGAGTGAGCAGTTCTTC.

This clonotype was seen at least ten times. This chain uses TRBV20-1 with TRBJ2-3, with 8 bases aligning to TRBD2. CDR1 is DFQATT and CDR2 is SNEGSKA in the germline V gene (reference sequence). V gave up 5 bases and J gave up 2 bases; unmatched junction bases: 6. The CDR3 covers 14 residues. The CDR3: CSALAGLPTDTQYF. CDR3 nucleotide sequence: TGCAGTGCTTTAGCGGGGTTACCCACAGATACGCAGTATTTT.

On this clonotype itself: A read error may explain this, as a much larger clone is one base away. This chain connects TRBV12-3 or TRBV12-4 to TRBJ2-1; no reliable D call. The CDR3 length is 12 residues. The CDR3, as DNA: TGTGCCGGCAGTTTTTCAGGTGATGAGCAGTTCTTC. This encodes CAGSFSGDEQFF.

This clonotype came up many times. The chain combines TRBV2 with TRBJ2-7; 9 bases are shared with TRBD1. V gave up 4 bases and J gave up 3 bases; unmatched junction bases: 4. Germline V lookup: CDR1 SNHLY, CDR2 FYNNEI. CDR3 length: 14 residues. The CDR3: CASSGQGGDYEQYF. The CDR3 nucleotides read TGTGCCAGCAGTGGACAGGGGGGGGACTACGAGCAGTACTTC.

Here the CDR3 DNA reads TGTGCCAGCGGGACTTTCACCGGGGAGCTGTTTTTT. Amino acid sequence: CASGTFTGELFF. The J gene is TRBJ2-2, the V gene TRBV6-2 or TRBV6-3; the D gene is possibly TRBD2 (6 bases). Germline V CDR1 and CDR2: MNHEY, SVGEGT. Trimming removed 8 bases at V and 4 bases at J, with 8 bases between. The CDR3 contains 12 residues.

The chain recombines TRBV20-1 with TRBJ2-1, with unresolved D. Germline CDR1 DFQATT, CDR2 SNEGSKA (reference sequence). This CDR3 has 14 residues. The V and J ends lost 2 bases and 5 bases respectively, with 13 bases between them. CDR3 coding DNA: TGCAGTGCTAGACCGCCTAGAGTGAACAATGAGCAGTTCTTC. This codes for CSARPPRVNNEQFF.

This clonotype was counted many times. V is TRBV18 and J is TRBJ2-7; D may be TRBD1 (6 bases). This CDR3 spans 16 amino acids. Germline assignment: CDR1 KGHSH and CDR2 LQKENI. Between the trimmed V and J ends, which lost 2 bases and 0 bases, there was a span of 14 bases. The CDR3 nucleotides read TGTGCCAGCTCACCAGGGACGGGACAAAACTCCTACGAGCAGTACTTC. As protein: CASSPGTGQNSYEQYF.

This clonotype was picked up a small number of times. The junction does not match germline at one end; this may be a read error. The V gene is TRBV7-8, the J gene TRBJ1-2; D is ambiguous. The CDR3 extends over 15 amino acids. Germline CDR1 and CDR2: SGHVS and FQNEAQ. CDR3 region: CASSLAPSIVTGYTF. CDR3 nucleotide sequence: TGTGCCAGCAGTTTAGCCCCCTCCATTGTAACTGGCTACACCTTC.